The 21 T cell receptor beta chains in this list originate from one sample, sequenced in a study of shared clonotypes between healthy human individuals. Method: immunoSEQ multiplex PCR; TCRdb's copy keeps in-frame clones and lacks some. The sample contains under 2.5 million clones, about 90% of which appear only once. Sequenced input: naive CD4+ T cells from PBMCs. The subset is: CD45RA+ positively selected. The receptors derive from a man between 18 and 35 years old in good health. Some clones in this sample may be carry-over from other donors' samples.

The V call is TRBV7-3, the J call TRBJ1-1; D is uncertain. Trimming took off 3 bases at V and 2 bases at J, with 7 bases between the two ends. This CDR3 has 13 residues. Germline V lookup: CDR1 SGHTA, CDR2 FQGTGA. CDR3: CASSFQTNTEAFF. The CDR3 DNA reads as TGTGCCAGCAGCTTTCAGACCAACACTGAAGCTTTCTTT. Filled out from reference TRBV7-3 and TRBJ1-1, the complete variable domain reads GAGVSQTPSNKVTEKGKYVELRCDPISGHTALYWYRQSLGQGPEFLIYFQGTGAADDSGLPNDRFFAVRPEGSVSTLKIQRTERGDSAVYLCASSFQTNTEAFFGQGTRLTVV.

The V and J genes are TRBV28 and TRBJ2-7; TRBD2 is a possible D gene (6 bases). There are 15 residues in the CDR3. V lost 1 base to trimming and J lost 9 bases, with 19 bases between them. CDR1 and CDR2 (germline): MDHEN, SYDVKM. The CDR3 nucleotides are TGTGCCAGCAGTTTATTTAGGCTAGCGCCGAGGGGGCAGTACTTC. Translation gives CASSLFRLAPRGQYF.

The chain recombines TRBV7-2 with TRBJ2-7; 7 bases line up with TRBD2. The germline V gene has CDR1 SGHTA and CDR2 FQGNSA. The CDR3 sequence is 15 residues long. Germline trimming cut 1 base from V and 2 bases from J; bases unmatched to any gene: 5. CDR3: CASSLEASGTYEQYF. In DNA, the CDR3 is TGTGCCAGCAGCTTAGAGGCTAGCGGAACCTACGAGCAGTACTTC.

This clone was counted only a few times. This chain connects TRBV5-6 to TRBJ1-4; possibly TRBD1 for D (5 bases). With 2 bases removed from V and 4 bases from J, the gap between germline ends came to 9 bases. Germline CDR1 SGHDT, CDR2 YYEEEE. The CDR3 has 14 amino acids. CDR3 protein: CASSFQGDNEKLFF. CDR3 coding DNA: TGTGCCAGCAGCTTCCAGGGAGATAATGAAAAACTGTTTTTT. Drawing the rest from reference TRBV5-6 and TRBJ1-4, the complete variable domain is DAGVTQSPTHLIKTRGQQVTLRCSPKSGHDTVSWYQQALGQGPQFIFQYYEEEERQRGNFPDRFSGHQFPNYSSELNVNALLLGDSALYLCASSFQGDNEKLFFGSGTQLSVL.

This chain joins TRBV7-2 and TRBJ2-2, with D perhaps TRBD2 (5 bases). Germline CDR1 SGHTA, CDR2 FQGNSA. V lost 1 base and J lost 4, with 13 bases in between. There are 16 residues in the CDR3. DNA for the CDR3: TGTGCCAGCAGCTTAGGGCGAAGCGGCCTCACCGGGGAGCTGTTTTTT. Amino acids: CASSLGRSGLTGELFF.

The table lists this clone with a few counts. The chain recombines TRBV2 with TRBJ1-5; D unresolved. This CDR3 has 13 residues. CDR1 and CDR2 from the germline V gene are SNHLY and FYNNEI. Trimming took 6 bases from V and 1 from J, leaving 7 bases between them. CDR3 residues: CASRGSSNQPQHF. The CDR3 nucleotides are TGTGCCAGCAGGGGCAGCAGCAATCAGCCCCAGCATTTT.

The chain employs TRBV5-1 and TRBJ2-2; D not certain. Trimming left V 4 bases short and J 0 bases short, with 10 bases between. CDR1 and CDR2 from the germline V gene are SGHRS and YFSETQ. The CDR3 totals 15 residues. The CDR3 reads CASSGREANTGELFF. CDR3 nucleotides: TGCGCCAGCAGCGGGCGTGAGGCGAACACCGGGGAGCTGTTTTTT.

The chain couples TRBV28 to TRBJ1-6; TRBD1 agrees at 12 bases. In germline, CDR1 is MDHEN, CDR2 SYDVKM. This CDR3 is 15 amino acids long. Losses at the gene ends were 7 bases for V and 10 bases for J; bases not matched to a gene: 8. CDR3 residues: CASTPRDRGLSPLHF. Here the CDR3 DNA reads TGTGCCAGCACCCCCCGGGACAGGGGGCTCTCACCCCTCCACTTT.

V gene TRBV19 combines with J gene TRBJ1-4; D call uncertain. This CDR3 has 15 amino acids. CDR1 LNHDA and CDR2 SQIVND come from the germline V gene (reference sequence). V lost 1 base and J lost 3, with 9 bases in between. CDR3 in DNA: TGTGCCAGTAGTATAGCTCCGGGGTCTAATGAAAAACTGTTTTTT. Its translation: CASSIAPGSNEKLFF.

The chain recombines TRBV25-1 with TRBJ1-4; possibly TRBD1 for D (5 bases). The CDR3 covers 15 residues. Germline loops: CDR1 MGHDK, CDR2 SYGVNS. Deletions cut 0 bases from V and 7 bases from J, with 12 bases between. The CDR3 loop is CASSEYRGRSEKLFF. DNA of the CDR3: TGTGCCAGCAGTGAATATAGGGGTCGAAGTGAAAAACTGTTTTTT.

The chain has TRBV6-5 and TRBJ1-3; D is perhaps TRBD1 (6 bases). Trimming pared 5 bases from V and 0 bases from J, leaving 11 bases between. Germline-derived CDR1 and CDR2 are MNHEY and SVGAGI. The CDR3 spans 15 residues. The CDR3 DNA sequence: TGTGCCAGCAGTCCCCAGGGGACCTCTGGAAACACCATATATTTT. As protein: CASSPQGTSGNTIYF.

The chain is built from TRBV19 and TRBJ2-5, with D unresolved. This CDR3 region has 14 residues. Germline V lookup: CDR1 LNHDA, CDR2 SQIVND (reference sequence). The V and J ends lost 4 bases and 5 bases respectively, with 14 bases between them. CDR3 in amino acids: CASSRHGPRETQYF. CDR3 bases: TGTGCCAGTAGTAGACATGGGCCCCGGGAGACCCAGTACTTC.

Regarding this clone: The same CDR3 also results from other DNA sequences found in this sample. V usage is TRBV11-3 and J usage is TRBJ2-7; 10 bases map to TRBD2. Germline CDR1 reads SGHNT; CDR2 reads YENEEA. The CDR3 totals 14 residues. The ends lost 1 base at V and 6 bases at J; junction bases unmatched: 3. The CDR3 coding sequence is TGTGCCAGCAGCTTAGCGAGCGGGAGGGGCGAGCAGTACTTC. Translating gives CASSLASGRGEQYF.

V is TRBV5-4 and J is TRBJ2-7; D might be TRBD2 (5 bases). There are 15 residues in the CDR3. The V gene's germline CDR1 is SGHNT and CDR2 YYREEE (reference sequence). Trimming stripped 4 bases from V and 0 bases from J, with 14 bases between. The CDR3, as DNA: TGTGCCAGCAGCCGCCGAGGGAGATTCTCCTACGAGCAGTACTTC. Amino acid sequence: CASSRRGRFSYEQYF.

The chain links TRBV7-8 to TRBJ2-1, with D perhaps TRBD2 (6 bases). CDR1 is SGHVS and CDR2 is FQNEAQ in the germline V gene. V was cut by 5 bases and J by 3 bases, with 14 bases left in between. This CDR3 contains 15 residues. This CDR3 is CASSITGTYYNEQFF. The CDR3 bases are TGTGCCAGCAGCATTACCGGGACTTACTACAATGAGCAGTTCTTC. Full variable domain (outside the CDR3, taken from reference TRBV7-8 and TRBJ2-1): GAGVSQSPRYKVAKRGQDVALRCDPISGHVSLFWYQQALGQGPEFLTYFQNEAQLDKSGLPSDRFFAERPEGSVSTLKIQRTQQEDSAVYLCASSITGTYYNEQFFGPGTRLTVL.

The CDR3 DNA is TGTGCCAGCTCAATAGGACAGGGGGCTGAAAAACTGTTTTTT. Protein: CASSIGQGAEKLFF. The J gene is TRBJ1-4, the V gene TRBV18, with 11 bases aligning to TRBD1. CDR1 and CDR2 from the germline V gene are KGHSH and LQKENI. Trimming removed 5 bases from V and 7 bases from J; junction bases left unmatched: 3. CDR3 length: 14 amino acids.

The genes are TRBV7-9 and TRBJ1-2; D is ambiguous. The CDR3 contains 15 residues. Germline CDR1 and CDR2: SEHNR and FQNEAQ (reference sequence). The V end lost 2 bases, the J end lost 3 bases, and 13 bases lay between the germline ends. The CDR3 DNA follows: TGTGCCAGCAGCTTAATTGGAGCGGGCGACTATGGCTACACCTTC. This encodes CASSLIGAGDYGYTF. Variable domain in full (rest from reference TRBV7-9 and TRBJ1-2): DTGVSQNPRHKITKRGQNVTFRCDPISEHNRLYWYRQTLGQGPEFLTYFQNEAQLEKSRLLSDRFSAERPKGSFSTLEIQRTEQGDSAMYLCASSLIGAGDYGYTFGSGTRLTVV.

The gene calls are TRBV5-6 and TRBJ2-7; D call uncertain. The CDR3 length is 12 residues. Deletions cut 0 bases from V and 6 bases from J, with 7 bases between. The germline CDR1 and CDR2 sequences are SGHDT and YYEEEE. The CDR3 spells CASSLVGFEQYF. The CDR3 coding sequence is TGTGCCAGCAGCTTGGTGGGGTTCGAGCAGTACTTC. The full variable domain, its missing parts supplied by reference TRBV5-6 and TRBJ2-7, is DAGVTQSPTHLIKTRGQQVTLRCSPKSGHDTVSWYQQALGQGPQFIFQYYEEEERQRGNFPDRFSGHQFPNYSSELNVNALLLGDSALYLCASSLVGFEQYFGPGTRLTVT.

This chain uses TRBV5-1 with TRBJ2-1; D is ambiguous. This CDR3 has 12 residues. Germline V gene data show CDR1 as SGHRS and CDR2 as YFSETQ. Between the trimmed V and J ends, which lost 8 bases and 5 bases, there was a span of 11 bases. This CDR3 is CASRHTNNEQFF. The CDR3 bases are TGCGCCAGTCGCCATACTAACAATGAGCAGTTCTTC.

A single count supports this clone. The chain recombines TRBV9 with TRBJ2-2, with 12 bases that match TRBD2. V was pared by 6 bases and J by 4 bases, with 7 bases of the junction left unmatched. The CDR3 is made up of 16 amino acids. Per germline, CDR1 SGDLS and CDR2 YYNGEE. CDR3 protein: CASTTSGRRGTGELFF. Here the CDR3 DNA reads TGTGCCAGCACGACTAGCGGGAGACGGGGCACCGGGGAGCTGTTTTTT.

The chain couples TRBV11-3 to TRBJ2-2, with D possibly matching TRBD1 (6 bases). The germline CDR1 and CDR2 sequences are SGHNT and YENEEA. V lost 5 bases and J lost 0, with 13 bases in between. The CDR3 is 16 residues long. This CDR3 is CASSPPWGPNTGELFF. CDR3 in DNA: TGTGCCAGCAGCCCCCCTTGGGGGCCGAACACCGGGGAGCTGTTTTTT. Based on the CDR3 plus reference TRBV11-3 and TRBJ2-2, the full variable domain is EAGVVQSPRYKIIEKKQPVAFWCNPISGHNTLYWYLQNLGQGPELLIRYENEEAVDDSQLPKDRFSAERLKGVDSTLKIQPAELGDSAVYLCASSPPWGPNTGELFFGEGSRLTVL.